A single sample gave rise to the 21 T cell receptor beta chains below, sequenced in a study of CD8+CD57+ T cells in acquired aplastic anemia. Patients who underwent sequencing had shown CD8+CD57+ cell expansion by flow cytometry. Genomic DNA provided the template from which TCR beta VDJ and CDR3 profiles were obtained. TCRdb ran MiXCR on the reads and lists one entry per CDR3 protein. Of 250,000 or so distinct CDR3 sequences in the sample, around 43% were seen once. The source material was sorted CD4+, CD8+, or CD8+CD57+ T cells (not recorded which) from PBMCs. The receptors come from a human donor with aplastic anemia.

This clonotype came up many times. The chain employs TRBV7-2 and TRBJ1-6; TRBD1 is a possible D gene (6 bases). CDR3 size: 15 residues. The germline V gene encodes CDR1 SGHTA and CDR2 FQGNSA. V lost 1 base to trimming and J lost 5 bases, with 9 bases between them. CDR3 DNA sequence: TGTGCCAGCAGCTTAGGACAGGCCAATAATTCACCCCTCCACTTT. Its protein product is CASSLGQANNSPLHF.

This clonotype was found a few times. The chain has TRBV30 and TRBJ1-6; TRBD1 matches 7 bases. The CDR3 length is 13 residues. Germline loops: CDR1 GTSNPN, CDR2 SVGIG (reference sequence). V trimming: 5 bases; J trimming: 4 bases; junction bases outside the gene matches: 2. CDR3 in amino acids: CAWAGQYNSPLHF. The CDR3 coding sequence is TGTGCCTGGGCGGGACAGTATAATTCACCCCTCCACTTT.

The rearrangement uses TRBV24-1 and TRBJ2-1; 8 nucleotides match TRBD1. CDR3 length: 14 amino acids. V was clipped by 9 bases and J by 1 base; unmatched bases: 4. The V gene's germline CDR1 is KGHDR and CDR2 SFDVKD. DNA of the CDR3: TGTGCCACCCGGGGGACAGGATCCTACAATGAGCAGTTCTTC. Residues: CATRGTGSYNEQFF.

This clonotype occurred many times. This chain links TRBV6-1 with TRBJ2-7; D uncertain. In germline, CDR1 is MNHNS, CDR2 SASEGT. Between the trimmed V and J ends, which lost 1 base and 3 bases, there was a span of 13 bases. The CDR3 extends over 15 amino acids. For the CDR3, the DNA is TGTGCCAGCAGTGAAGGGTGGGCGCAATTCTACGAGCAGTACTTC. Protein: CASSEGWAQFYEQYF.

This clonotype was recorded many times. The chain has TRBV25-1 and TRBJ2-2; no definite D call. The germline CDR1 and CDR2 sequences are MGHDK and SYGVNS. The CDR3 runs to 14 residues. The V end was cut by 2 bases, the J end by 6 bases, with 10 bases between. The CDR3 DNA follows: TGTGCCAGCAGTGAACCCCAGGAATCCGGGGAGCTGTTTTTT. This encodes CASSEPQESGELFF.

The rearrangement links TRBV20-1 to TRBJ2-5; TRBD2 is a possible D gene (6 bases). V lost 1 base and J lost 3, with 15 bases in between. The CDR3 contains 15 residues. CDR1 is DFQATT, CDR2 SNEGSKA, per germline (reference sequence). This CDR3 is CSARVIGTGKETQYF. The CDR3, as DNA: TGCAGTGCTAGAGTTATCGGGACTGGGAAAGAGACCCAGTACTTC.

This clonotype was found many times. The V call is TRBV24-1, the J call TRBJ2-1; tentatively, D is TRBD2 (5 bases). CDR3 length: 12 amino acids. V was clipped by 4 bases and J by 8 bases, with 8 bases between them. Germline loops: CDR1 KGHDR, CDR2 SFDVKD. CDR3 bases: TGTGCCACCAGTGACCTGGACTATGAGCAGTTCTTC. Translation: CATSDLDYEQFF.

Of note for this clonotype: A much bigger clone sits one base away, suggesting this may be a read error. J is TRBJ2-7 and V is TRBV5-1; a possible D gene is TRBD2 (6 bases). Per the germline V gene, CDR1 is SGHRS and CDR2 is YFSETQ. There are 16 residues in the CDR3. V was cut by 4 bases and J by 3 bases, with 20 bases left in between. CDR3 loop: CASSLPTSREVYEQYF. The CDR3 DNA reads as TGCGCCAGCAGCCTCCCCACTAGCAGGGAGGTCTACGAGCAGTACTTC.

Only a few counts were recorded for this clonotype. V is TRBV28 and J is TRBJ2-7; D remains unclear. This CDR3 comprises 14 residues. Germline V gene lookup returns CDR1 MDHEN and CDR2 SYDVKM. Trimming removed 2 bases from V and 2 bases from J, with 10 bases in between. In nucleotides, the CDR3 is TGTGCCAGCAGTTTACCTCACACTACCTACGAGCAGTACTTC. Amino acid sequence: CASSLPHTTYEQYF.

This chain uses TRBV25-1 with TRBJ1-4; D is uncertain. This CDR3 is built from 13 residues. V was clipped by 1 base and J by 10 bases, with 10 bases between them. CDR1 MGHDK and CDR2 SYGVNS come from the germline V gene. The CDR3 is CASSEWVSGKLFF. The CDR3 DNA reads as TGTGCCAGCAGTGAATGGGTTAGTGGAAAACTGTTTTTT.

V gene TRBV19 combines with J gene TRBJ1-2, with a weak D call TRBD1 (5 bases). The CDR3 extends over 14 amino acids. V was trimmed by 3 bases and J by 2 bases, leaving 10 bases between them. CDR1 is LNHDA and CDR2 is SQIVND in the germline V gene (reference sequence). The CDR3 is CASSMRGLNYGYTF. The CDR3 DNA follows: TGTGCCAGTAGTATGAGGGGTTTGAACTATGGCTACACCTTC.

The CDR3 DNA is TGTGCCAGCAGTCGAGCTAGCATGAACACTGAAGCTTTCTTT. Translated: CASSRASMNTEAFF. This chain links TRBV6-5 with TRBJ1-1; D gene uncertain. The CDR3 sequence is 14 residues long. V dropped 5 bases and J dropped 0 bases, with 10 bases sitting between them. Germline V lookup: CDR1 MNHEY, CDR2 SVGAGI.

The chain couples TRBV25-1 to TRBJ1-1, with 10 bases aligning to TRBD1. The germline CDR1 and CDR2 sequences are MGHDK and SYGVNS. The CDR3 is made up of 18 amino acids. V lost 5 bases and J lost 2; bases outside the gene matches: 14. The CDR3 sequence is CASSPKPGQGLRNTEAFF. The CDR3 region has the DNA TGTGCCAGCAGTCCTAAACCGGGACAGGGGCTTCGTAACACTGAAGCTTTCTTT.

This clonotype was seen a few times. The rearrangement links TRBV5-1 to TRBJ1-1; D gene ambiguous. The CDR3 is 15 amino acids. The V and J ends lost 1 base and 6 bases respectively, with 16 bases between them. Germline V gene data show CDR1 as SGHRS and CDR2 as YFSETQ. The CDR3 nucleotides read TGCGCCAGCAGCTTGTCGCGAGAGGGATCCGCTGAAGCTTTCTTT. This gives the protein CASSLSREGSAEAFF.

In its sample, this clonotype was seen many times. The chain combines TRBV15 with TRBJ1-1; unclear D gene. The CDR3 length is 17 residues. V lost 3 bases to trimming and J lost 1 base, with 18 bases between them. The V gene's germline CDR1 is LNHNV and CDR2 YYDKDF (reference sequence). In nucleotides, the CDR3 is TGTGCCACCAGCAGGCCATCCCTTCCTCTGAGGAACACTGAAGCTTTCTTT. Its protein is CATSRPSLPLRNTEAFF.

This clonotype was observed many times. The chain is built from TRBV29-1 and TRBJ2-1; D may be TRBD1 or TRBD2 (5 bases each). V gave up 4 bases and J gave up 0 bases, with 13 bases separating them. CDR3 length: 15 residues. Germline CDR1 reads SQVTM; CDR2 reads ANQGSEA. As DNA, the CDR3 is TGCAGCGTTGTAGAGGGGTCTAGCTCCTACAATGAGCAGTTCTTC. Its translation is CSVVEGSSSYNEQFF.

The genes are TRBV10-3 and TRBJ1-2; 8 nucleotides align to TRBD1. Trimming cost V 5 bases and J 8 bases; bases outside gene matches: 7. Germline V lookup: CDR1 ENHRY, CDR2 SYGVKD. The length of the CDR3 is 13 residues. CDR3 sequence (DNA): TGTGCCATCAGTATGGGACAGGCCCGGGGCTACACCTTC. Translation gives CAISMGQARGYTF.

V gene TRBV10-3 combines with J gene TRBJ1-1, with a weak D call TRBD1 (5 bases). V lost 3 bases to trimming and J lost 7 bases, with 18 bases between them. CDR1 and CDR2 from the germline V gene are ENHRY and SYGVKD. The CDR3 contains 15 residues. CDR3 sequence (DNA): TGTGCCATCAGTGACAGGGCCGAGTCAACTAATGAAGCTTTCTTT. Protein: CAISDRAESTNEAFF.

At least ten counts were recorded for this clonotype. DNA for the CDR3: TGCGCCAGCAGTCCCCGACAGGGCCAGTATGAGCAGTTCTTC. Translation: CASSPRQGQYEQFF. The chain employs TRBV5-1 and TRBJ2-1, with 7 bases aligning to TRBD1. This CDR3 has 14 amino acids. Trimming removed 5 bases from V and 8 bases from J; junction bases left unmatched: 10. CDR1 and CDR2 (germline): SGHRS, YFSETQ.

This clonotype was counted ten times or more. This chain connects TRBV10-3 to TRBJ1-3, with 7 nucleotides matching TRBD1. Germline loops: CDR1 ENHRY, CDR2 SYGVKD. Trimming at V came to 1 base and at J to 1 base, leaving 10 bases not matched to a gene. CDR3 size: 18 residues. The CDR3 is CAISEFPGTEVSGNTIYF. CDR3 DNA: TGTGCCATCAGTGAGTTTCCCGGGACAGAGGTTTCTGGAAACACCATATATTTT.

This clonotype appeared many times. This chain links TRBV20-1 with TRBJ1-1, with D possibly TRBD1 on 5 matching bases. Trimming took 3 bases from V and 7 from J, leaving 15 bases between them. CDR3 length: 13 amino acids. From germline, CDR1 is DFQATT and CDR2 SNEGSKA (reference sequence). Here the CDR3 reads CSARGEGYLEAFF. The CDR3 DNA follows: TGCAGTGCTAGGGGGGAGGGATACCTTGAAGCTTTCTTT.